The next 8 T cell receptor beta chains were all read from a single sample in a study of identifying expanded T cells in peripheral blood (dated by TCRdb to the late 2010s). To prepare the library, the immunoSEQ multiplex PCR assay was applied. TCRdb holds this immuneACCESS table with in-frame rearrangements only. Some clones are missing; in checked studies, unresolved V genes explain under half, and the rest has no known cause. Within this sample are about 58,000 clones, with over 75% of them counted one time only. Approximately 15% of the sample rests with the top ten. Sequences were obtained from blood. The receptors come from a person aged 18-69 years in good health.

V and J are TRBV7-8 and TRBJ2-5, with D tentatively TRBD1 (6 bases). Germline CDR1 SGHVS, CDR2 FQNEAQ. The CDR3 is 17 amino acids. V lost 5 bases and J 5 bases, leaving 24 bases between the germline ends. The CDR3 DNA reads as TGTGCCAGCAGCCGTAAAAGCCCAGGCGCAGGGGAGGAGACCCAGTACTTC. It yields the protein CASSRKSPGAGEETQYF.

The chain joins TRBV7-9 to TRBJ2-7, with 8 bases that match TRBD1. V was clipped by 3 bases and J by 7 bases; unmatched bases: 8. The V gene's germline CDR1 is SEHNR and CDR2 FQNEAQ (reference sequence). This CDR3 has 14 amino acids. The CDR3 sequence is CASSFETGAQEQYV. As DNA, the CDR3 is TGTGCCAGCAGCTTTGAGACAGGGGCCCAAGAGCAGTACGTC.

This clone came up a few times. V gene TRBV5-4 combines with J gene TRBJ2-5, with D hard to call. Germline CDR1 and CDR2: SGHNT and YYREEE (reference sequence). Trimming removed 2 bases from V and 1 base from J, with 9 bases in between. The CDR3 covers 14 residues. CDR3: CASSFWGRQETQYF. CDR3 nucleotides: TGTGCCAGCAGCTTCTGGGGTCGCCAAGAGACCCAGTACTTC.

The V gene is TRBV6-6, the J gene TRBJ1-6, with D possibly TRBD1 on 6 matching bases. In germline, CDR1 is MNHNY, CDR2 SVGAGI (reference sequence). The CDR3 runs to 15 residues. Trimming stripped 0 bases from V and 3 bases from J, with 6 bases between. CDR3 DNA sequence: TGTGCCAGCAGTTACTCAGGGGGCTATAATTCACCCCTCCACTTT. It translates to CASSYSGGYNSPLHF.

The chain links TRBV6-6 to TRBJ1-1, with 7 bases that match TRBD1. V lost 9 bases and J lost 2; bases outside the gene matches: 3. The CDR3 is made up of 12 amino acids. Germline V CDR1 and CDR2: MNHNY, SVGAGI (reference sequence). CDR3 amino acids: CASGTANTEAFF. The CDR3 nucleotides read TGTGCCAGTGGGACAGCAAACACTGAAGCTTTCTTT.

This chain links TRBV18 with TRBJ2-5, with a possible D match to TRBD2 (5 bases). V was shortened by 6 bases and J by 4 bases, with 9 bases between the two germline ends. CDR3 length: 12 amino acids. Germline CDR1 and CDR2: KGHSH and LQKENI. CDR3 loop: CASSRTGETQYF. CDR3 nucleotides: TGTGCCAGCTCGCGGACTGGAGAGACCCAGTACTTC.

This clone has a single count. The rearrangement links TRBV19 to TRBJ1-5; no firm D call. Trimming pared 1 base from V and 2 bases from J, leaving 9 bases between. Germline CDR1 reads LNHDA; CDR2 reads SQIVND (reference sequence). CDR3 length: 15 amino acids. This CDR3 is CASSIVDFGNQPQHF. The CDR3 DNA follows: TGTGCCAGTAGTATAGTGGATTTTGGCAATCAGCCCCAGCATTTT.

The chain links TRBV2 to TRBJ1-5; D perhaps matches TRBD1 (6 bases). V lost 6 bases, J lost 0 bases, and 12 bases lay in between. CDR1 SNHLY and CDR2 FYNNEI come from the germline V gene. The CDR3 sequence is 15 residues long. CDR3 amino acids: CASSLTGNSNQPQHF. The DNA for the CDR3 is TGTGCCAGCAGCTTGACAGGTAATAGCAATCAGCCCCAGCATTTT.